The 12 T cell receptor beta chains reported below all come from one sample, sequenced in a study of molecular identifiers for immune sequencing clone quantification. TCRdb recomputed calls from the PCR reads with MiXCR, one row per CDR3 protein. The repertoire consists of about 510,000 distinct CDR3 sequences, with approximately 25% occurring once and the leading ten covering roughly 0.77%. The sample was naive CD8+ T cells from blood, with Jurkat cell RNA spiked in. Subset specified: FACS-sorted CD8+CD4-CCR7+CD45RA+ naive T cells. The receptor set was obtained from a human donor in good health. Some libraries in this study had Jurkat cell RNA spiked in.

Points on this clonotype: It may be a read error: a sequence one base away is much more abundant. V usage is TRBV7-6 and J usage is TRBJ2-3; 9 nucleotides agree with TRBD2. After removal of 8 bases from V and 1 base from J, the junction contained 13 bases not matched to a gene. Germline loops: CDR1 SGHVS, CDR2 FNYEAQ. The CDR3 has 17 residues. The CDR3 DNA reads as TGTGCCAGCCAGGATGGAGCGGGAGGCCGGTGCACAGATACGCAGTATTTT. As protein: CASQDGAGGRCTDTQYF.

The J gene is TRBJ2-7, the V gene TRBV7-9; tentative D call: TRBD2 (6 bases). The V end lost 0 bases, the J end lost 5 bases, and 11 bases lay between the germline ends. The CDR3 length is 14 residues. Germline V lookup: CDR1 SEHNR, CDR2 FQNEAQ (reference sequence). The CDR3 bases are TGTGCCAGCAGCTTAGCGCCCGGGGAGGACGAGCAGTACTTC. This encodes CASSLAPGEDEQYF.

The chain employs TRBV7-9 and TRBJ2-2; no firm D call. Germline CDR1 reads SEHNR; CDR2 reads FQNEAQ (reference sequence). V was clipped by 5 bases and J by 6 bases, with 13 bases between them. This CDR3 is built from 14 residues. The CDR3 DNA is TGTGCCAGCAGCCGTCCCGACATTCCCGGGGAGCTGTTTTTT. Translated: CASSRPDIPGELFF.

The rearrangement joins TRBV11-3 to TRBJ2-5; no definite D call. In germline, CDR1 is SGHNT, CDR2 YENEEA. CDR3 size: 12 residues. With 5 bases removed from V and 5 bases from J, the gap between germline ends came to 9 bases. The chain's CDR3 is CASSRTSETQYF. Here the CDR3 DNA reads TGTGCCAGCAGCCGAACGTCGGAGACCCAGTACTTC.

In the case of this clonotype: With a much larger clone just one base away, this may be a read error. This chain connects TRBV28 to TRBJ1-5; D may be TRBD1 (6 bases). Germline-derived CDR1 and CDR2 are MDHEN and SYDVKM. The CDR3 has 15 amino acids. Trimming removed 4 bases at V and 1 base at J, with 11 bases between. The CDR3: CASSYDRSSNQPQHF. DNA of the CDR3: TGTGCCAGCAGTTATGACAGGTCCAGCAATCAGCCCCAGCATTTT. The full variable domain, completed using reference TRBV28 and TRBJ1-5, is DVKVTQSSRYLVKRTGEKVFLECVQDMDHENMFWYRQDPGLGLRLIYFSYDVKMKEKGDIPEGYSVSREKKERFSLILESASTNQTSMYLCASSYDRSSNQPQHFGDGTRLSIL.

This chain links TRBV11-3 with TRBJ2-1; TRBD1 matches 8 bases. Germline V gene sequence: CDR1 SGHNT, CDR2 YENEEA. The CDR3 runs 14 residues. The trim removed 4 bases at V and 9 bases at J, leaving 8 bases unmatched. The chain's CDR3 is CASSSPDRGAEQFF. CDR3 coding DNA: TGTGCCAGCAGCTCTCCCGACAGGGGCGCTGAGCAGTTCTTC.

This clonotype was seen more than once but under ten times. The chain links TRBV7-9 to TRBJ1-5, with D unclear. The CDR3 is 14 amino acids. V lost 5 bases to trimming and J lost 1 base, with 9 bases between them. The germline V gene has CDR1 SEHNR and CDR2 FQNEAQ (reference sequence). CDR3 protein: CASSPAGSNQPQHF. The CDR3 DNA follows: TGTGCCAGCAGCCCCGCCGGGAGCAATCAGCCCCAGCATTTT.

For this clonotype: An end of the junction does not agree with germline; a read error may underlie this. CDR3 DNA: TGCGCCAGCAGCTTGAGTAGCGGGGGACCCCGCACAGCTACGCAGTATTTT. This encodes CASSLSSGGPRTATQYF. The rearrangement links TRBV5-1 to TRBJ2-3; 9 nucleotides line up with TRBD2. This CDR3 comprises 17 residues. Per germline, CDR1 SGHRS and CDR2 YFSETQ.

The chain carries TRBV11-2 and TRBJ1-6; D perhaps matches TRBD1 (5 bases). There are 16 residues in the CDR3. V was trimmed by 4 bases and J by 7 bases, leaving 17 bases between them. Germline-derived CDR1 and CDR2 are SGHAT and FQNNGV. The CDR3 DNA sequence: TGTGCCAGCAGCTCTACCGGGACTGCCAACAATTCACCCCTCCACTTT. It yields the protein CASSSTGTANNSPLHF.

The chain links TRBV5-1 to TRBJ2-5; no reliable D call. Between the trimmed V and J ends, which lost 0 bases and 2 bases, there was a span of 14 bases. Per germline, CDR1 SGHRS and CDR2 YFSETQ. The CDR3 runs to 16 residues. DNA for the CDR3: TGCGCCAGCAGCTTGGCGCCAGGTCCAAATCAAGAGACCCAGTACTTC. It yields the protein CASSLAPGPNQETQYF. The full variable domain, completed using reference TRBV5-1 and TRBJ2-5, is KAGVTQTPRYLIKTRGQQVTLSCSPISGHRSVSWYQQTPGQGLQFLFEYFSETQRNKGNFPGRFSGRQFSNSRSEMNVSTLELGDSALYLCASSLAPGPNQETQYFGPGTRLLVL.

In its sample, this clonotype was seen many times. V and J are TRBV23-1 and TRBJ2-5; D call uncertain. TRBV23-1 falls under the ORF class, with uncertain function. The V end was cut by 7 bases, the J end by 2 bases, with 20 bases between. This CDR3 is built from 16 residues. CDR3 sequence reads: CASNASGFDTQETQYF. The CDR3 nucleotides are TGCGCCAGCAACGCGTCAGGTTTCGACACTCAAGAGACCCAGTACTTC.

In nucleotides, the CDR3 is TGTGCCAGCAGCGTAGAGGGGGGACAGTCTCGGGACGAGCAGTACTTC. This gives the protein CASSVEGGQSRDEQYF. V usage is TRBV9 and J usage is TRBJ2-7; TRBD1 is a possible D gene (7 bases). This CDR3 has 16 amino acids. V lost 0 bases and J 5 bases, leaving 18 bases between the germline ends. Germline V CDR1 and CDR2: SGDLS, YYNGEE.